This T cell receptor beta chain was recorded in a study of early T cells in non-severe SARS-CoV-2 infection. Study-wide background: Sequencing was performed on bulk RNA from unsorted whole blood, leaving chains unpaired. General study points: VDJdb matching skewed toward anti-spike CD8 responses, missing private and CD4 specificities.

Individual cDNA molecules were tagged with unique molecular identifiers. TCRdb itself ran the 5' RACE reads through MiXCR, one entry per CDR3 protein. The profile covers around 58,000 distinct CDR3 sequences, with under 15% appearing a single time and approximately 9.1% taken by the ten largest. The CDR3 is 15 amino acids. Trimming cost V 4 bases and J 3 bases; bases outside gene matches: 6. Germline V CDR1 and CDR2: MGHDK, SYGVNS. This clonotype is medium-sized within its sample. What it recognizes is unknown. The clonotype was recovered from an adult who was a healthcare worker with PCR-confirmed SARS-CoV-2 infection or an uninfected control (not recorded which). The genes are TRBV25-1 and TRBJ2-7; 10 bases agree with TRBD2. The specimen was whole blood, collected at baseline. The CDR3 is CASSAIVAGGYEQYF. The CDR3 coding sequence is TGTGCCAGCAGTGCCATAGTAGCGGGAGGCTACGAGCAGTACTTC.